Below, 28 T cell receptor beta chains from the same sample are listed, as sequenced in a study of blood T cell repertoires in COVID-19. TCRdb's table, derived via immunoSEQ multiplex PCR, lists solely in-frame clones and lacks some. The table lists around 130,000 clones, roughly four fifths of them singletons. The source material was PBMCs or T cells enriched from blood (not recorded which). These receptors all come from a man aged 40-55 years with acute COVID-19.

Only a few counts were recorded for this clone. The chain recombines TRBV2 with TRBJ1-2; D not certain. Germline V gene lookup returns CDR1 SNHLY and CDR2 FYNNEI. The CDR3 length is 15 residues. Deletions cut 2 bases from V and 7 bases from J, with 17 bases between. In DNA, the CDR3 is TGTGCCAGCAGTGAACGGTTTGAGGGTTCAAGTGGCTACACCTTC. Residues: CASSERFEGSSGYTF.

The chain joins TRBV9 to TRBJ1-1; D remains unclear. Germline V gene data show CDR1 as SGDLS and CDR2 as YYNGEE. This CDR3 region has 15 residues. V lost 0 bases and J lost 5, with 14 bases in between. CDR3 residues: CASSVAPGSGTEAFF. CDR3 nucleotides: TGTGCCAGCAGCGTAGCTCCGGGGAGTGGAACTGAAGCTTTCTTT.

The gene calls are TRBV29-1 and TRBJ1-5, with 9 bases lining up with TRBD1. V shed 7 bases and J 7 bases; nucleotides not matched to a gene: 8. The CDR3 extends over 13 amino acids. Germline V lookup: CDR1 SQVTM, CDR2 ANQGSEA. CDR3 DNA: TGCAGCGCCGGACAGGGGCGGGAGCAGCCCCAGCATTTT. This translates into CSAGQGREQPQHF.

V gene TRBV19 combines with J gene TRBJ2-7; no firm D call. CDR1 is LNHDA and CDR2 is SQIVND in the germline V gene (reference sequence). Trimming removed 1 base at V and 6 bases at J, with 7 bases between. The CDR3 is 12 residues long. In DNA, the CDR3 is TGTGCCAGTAGTATAGCTCTAGGCGAGCAGTACTTC. It specifies CASSIALGEQYF.

The chain uses TRBV10-3 and TRBJ2-2, with 9 nucleotides matching TRBD1. Germline-derived CDR1 and CDR2 are ENHRY and SYGVKD. This CDR3 comprises 16 residues. J lost 0 bases, V lost 3 bases, and 2 bases had no gene match. The CDR3 is CAISEQGASNTGELFF. DNA of the CDR3: TGTGCCATCAGTGAACAGGGGGCTTCGAACACCGGGGAGCTGTTTTTT.

V usage is TRBV24-1 and J usage is TRBJ2-3; D uncertain. The germline V and J ends were trimmed by 2 bases and 6 bases, with 8 bases remaining between them. The CDR3 consists of 13 residues. Germline V CDR1 and CDR2: KGHDR, SFDVKD. The CDR3 loop reads CATSDYVADTQYF. CDR3 DNA sequence: TGTGCCACCAGTGATTACGTAGCCGATACGCAGTATTTT.

V gene TRBV10-1 combines with J gene TRBJ2-2; 8 nucleotides match TRBD2. The CDR3 extends over 16 amino acids. Germline V gives CDR1 WNHNN, CDR2 SYGVQD (reference sequence). J gave up 1 base and V 3 bases, and 4 bases lay outside the gene matches. The DNA of the CDR3 is TGCGCCAGCAGTGACACTAGCGGACAGAACACCGGGGAGCTGTTTTTT. It codes for CASSDTSGQNTGELFF.

The chain joins TRBV29-1 to TRBJ2-3; 7 bases map to TRBD1. Germline CDR1 SQVTM, CDR2 ANQGSEA. V was clipped by 2 bases and J by 7 bases; unmatched bases: 6. This CDR3 is built from 13 residues. The CDR3: CSVEPGDSHTQYF. As DNA, the CDR3 is TGCAGCGTTGAACCCGGGGACAGTCATACGCAGTATTTT.

This chain joins TRBV3-1 (or the pseudogene TRBV3-2) and TRBJ1-2; no reliable D call. The CDR3 totals 13 residues. Germline CDR1 LGHDT, CDR2 YNNKEL (reference sequence). V lost 3 bases and J 8 bases, leaving 13 bases between the germline ends. CDR3 sequence: CASSQSILTGYTF. The CDR3 DNA reads as TGTGCCAGCAGCCAGTCTATATTAACGGGCTACACCTTC.

The count of this clone is one. V and J are TRBV19 and TRBJ1-5; 8 bases map to TRBD1. CDR1 LNHDA and CDR2 SQIVND come from the germline V gene (reference sequence). The trim removed 1 base at V and 8 bases at J, leaving 4 bases unmatched. The CDR3 is 14 amino acids. The CDR3 region has the DNA TGTGCCAGTAGTATAGGCGCAGGGGGCAAGCCCCAGCATTTT. Amino acid sequence: CASSIGAGGKPQHF.

This chain uses TRBV6-5 with TRBJ1-5, with D maybe TRBD1 (6 bases). Germline loops: CDR1 MNHEY, CDR2 SVGAGI. The CDR3 is 14 amino acids. V was cut by 6 bases and J by 6 bases, with 15 bases left in between. The CDR3 here is CASSGRGMGQPQHF. In DNA form, the CDR3 reads TGTGCCAGCAGCGGCAGGGGTATGGGTCAGCCCCAGCATTTT.

J is TRBJ1-2 and V is TRBV6-1; D unresolved. The CDR3 extends over 16 amino acids. The germline CDR1 and CDR2 sequences are MNHNS and SASEGT. V lost 3 bases to trimming and J lost 3 bases, with 17 bases between them. The CDR3 DNA reads TGTGCCAGCAGTGAGGAGCGAGGGATTACCCACTATGGCTACACCTTC. The encoded protein is CASSEERGITHYGYTF.

This clone was seen once. This chain links TRBV12-3 or TRBV12-4 with TRBJ1-2, with D tentatively TRBD1 (5 bases). The CDR3 runs to 13 residues. Trimming took off 3 bases at V and 6 bases at J, with 11 bases between the two ends. This chain's CDR3 is CASSFNPGNGYTF. DNA for the CDR3: TGTGCCAGCAGTTTTAATCCAGGGAATGGCTACACCTTC.

CDR3 protein: CASSRPGQGVGEQYF. The CDR3 DNA is TGTGCCAGCTCACGTCCGGGACAGGGGGTTGGAGAGCAGTACTTC. The chain uses TRBV18 and TRBJ2-7; 11 bases align to TRBD1. The CDR3 is 15 residues long. V trimming: 4 bases; J trimming: 7 bases; junction bases outside the gene matches: 9. Germline V lookup: CDR1 KGHSH, CDR2 LQKENI.

The chain links TRBV19 to TRBJ2-7; 7 nucleotides align to TRBD1. With 7 bases clipped from V and 4 bases from J, the junction kept 10 bases outside the gene matches. This CDR3 contains 14 residues. CDR1 LNHDA and CDR2 SQIVND come from the germline V gene (reference sequence). The CDR3 loop reads CASNRGTEFYEQYF. The CDR3 DNA follows: TGTGCCAGTAATCGTGGGACAGAGTTTTACGAGCAGTACTTC.

The V gene is TRBV20-1, the J gene TRBJ1-1; 8 bases line up with TRBD1. The CDR3 is 15 amino acids. Germline-derived CDR1 and CDR2 are DFQATT and SNEGSKA (reference sequence). The trim removed 3 bases at V and 5 bases at J, leaving 11 bases unmatched. The CDR3 here is CSASTSTGALTEAFF. CDR3 nucleotides: TGCAGTGCTAGTACGTCGACAGGGGCCTTGACTGAAGCTTTCTTT.

The J gene is TRBJ1-5, the V gene TRBV19; 7 nucleotides match TRBD1. Germline trimming cut 7 bases from V and 4 bases from J; bases unmatched to any gene: 13. CDR3 size: 16 residues. Germline assignment: CDR1 LNHDA and CDR2 SQIVND (reference sequence). The CDR3 region is CASKLRGQPINQPQHF. The DNA for the CDR3 is TGTGCCAGTAAGCTCCGGGGACAGCCTATTAATCAGCCCCAGCATTTT.

The chain carries TRBV7-6 and TRBJ2-7; D is perhaps TRBD2 (6 bases). Trimming removed 5 bases at V and 0 bases at J, with 20 bases between. This CDR3 has 17 amino acids. Germline CDR1 is SGHVS and CDR2 is FNYEAQ. CDR3 in DNA: TGTGCCAGCAGCAAGAGGCCACCGGCCGGGAGCTCCTACGAGCAGTACTTC. Translated, it gives CASSKRPPAGSSYEQYF.

The J gene is TRBJ1-5, the V gene TRBV15; TRBD1 aligns across 7 bases. This CDR3 has 14 residues. Germline values: CDR1 LNHNV, CDR2 YYDKDF (reference sequence). Unmatched junction bases numbered 4, after V lost 3 bases and J lost 5 bases. The chain's CDR3 is CATSSRQGDQPQHF. In DNA form, the CDR3 reads TGTGCCACCAGCAGCCGACAGGGAGATCAGCCCCAGCATTTT.

This clone was seen only a few times. The chain couples TRBV9 to TRBJ1-4; no reliable D call. The CDR3 is 14 residues long. The ends were cut back, 2 bases at V and 2 bases at J, with 7 bases in the middle. Germline assignment: CDR1 SGDLS and CDR2 YYNGEE. CDR3: CASSVAGTNEKLFF. CDR3 DNA sequence: TGTGCCAGCAGCGTTGCGGGGACTAATGAAAAACTGTTTTTT.

The gene calls are TRBV3-1 (or the pseudogene TRBV3-2) and TRBJ2-7; 7 bases line up with TRBD1. Per germline, CDR1 LGHDT and CDR2 YNNKEL (reference sequence). The CDR3 is 13 amino acids. With 2 bases clipped from V and 7 bases from J, the junction kept 5 bases outside the gene matches. The CDR3 sequence is CASSQKQGKEQYF. In DNA form, the CDR3 reads TGTGCCAGCAGCCAAAAACAGGGGAAGGAGCAGTACTTC.

The V gene is TRBV5-4, the J gene TRBJ2-3, with D unresolved. In germline, CDR1 is SGHNT, CDR2 YYREEE (reference sequence). The CDR3 has 14 amino acids. V lost 8 bases and J 2 bases, leaving 15 bases between the germline ends. CDR3 loop: CASHFESFTDTQYF. Here the CDR3 DNA reads TGTGCCAGTCACTTTGAGTCGTTCACAGATACGCAGTATTTT.

In this sample, this clone turned up once. The chain joins TRBV11-3 to TRBJ2-7; 8 nucleotides match TRBD2. The CDR3 covers 16 residues. V gave up 0 bases and J gave up 3 bases; unmatched junction bases: 7. Looked up from germline, CDR1 is SGHNT and CDR2 is YENEEA. This CDR3 reads CASSLDGASGSYEQYF. The CDR3 nucleotides read TGTGCCAGCAGCTTAGATGGGGCCAGCGGGAGCTACGAGCAGTACTTC.

This chain connects TRBV7-6 to TRBJ2-7; maybe TRBD1 (5 bases). Germline CDR1 and CDR2: SGHVS and FNYEAQ. The CDR3 totals 13 residues. V was pared by 1 base and J by 7 bases, with 11 bases between. CDR3 in amino acids: CASSLVLGEEQYF. CDR3 bases: TGTGCCAGCAGCTTAGTTTTAGGGGAAGAGCAGTACTTC.

The rearrangement uses TRBV3-1 (or the pseudogene TRBV3-2) and TRBJ2-2; tentative D call: TRBD1 (6 bases). CDR3 length: 14 amino acids. Germline-derived CDR1 and CDR2 are LGHDT and YNNKEL (reference sequence). V lost 4 bases and J lost 4, with 10 bases in between. CDR3 DNA: TGTGCCAGCAGCCTGGAAGGGGGCACCGGGGAGCTGTTTTTT. It encodes CASSLEGGTGELFF.

The chain employs TRBV6-2 or TRBV6-3 and TRBJ2-2, with unresolved D. Germline-derived CDR1 and CDR2 are MNHEY and SVGEGT. The CDR3 loop spans 13 amino acids. V was clipped by 4 bases and J by 5 bases, with 8 bases between them. The CDR3 region is CASSFLQTGELFF. Here the CDR3 DNA reads TGTGCCAGCAGTTTCTTACAGACCGGGGAGCTGTTTTTT.

The chain links TRBV6-5 to TRBJ1-6, with D unresolved. CDR1 is MNHEY, CDR2 SVGAGI, per germline. The CDR3 is 14 residues long. The V gene lost 5 bases and the J gene lost 7 bases, with 12 bases spanning the gap. This CDR3 reads CASSTPGLNSPLHF. The CDR3 coding sequence is TGTGCCAGCAGTACTCCAGGTCTAAATTCACCCCTCCACTTT.

This chain joins TRBV9 and TRBJ2-5; 8 bases map to TRBD1. CDR3 length: 16 residues. Germline V gives CDR1 SGDLS, CDR2 YYNGEE. V gave up 0 bases and J gave up 4 bases; unmatched junction bases: 8. The CDR3 DNA reads TGTGCCAGCAGCGTAGGGCAGGGGGCGATTGTAGAGACCCAGTACTTC. It encodes CASSVGQGAIVETQYF.